This T cell receptor beta chain is from a study of blood T cell repertoires in COVID-19 (dated by TCRdb to the early 2020s). For the study in its entirety: Samples from collaborators originated in the United States, Italy and Spain and spanned both the acute and convalescent phases of COVID-19. The material from the prospective study consisted of cDNA or gDNA derived from T cells, B-cell-depleted T cells, or PBMCs. The dataset comprised deeply sampled blood TCRbeta repertoires from subjects exposed to, actively infected with, or recovered from COVID-19. The repertoires were released in a freely available public database intended as a resource for research on the immune response to SARS-CoV-2. Samples came from the ongoing ImmuneRACE study (first 160 participants) plus 1,254 subjects from 6 global collaborators. A de-identified subject ID, COVID-19 status, age in years and sex were almost always included in the sample metadata. HLA class I and class II types, where available, came from metadata supplied by the sample provider rather than from assay-based typing. The full study reports these points: The amount of clinical and demographic metadata varied by source and participant and was provided uncurated.

Each collaborating institution followed its own protocols to collect whole blood in K2EDTA tubes. For TCRbeta analysis, collaborator samples were shipped as frozen whole blood, as isolated PBMCs, or as DNA extracted from either sample type. This clone was found a few times. It has no known antigen specificity. No base-level quality is on record; no much larger clone is a single base apart. TCRbeta CDR3 regions were amplified from genomic DNA using the immunoSEQ Assay, a bias-controlled multiplex PCR. From the authors' description of their analysis: Within the assay, amplification of reference gene primers was used to estimate how many nucleated cells each sample contained. Sequence reads were collapsed and filtered to measure the absolute abundance of every unique TCRbeta CDR3 rearrangement. For each sample, productive Simpson clonality was calculated as the square root of Simpson's diversity index over productive rearrangements. The table was pulled from immuneACCESS by TCRdb, which kept in-frame rearrangements only. Such tables lose some clones; where checked, under half of the loss comes from unresolved V genes, and the rest has no known cause. Clone size and the V and J calls come from that table; the DNA yielded D and trimming. The sample contains under 130,000 clones, about 76% of them found a single time. The ten top clones hold approximately 19% of the sample.

CDR1 MNHEY and CDR2 SMNVEV are derived from the germline V gene (reference sequence). Reading from cysteine to phenylalanine, the CDR3 counts 17 amino acids. Kept here is only the CDR3 DNA, which spans 51 bases and is read in frame from base 1. The germline ends are 10 bases apart after V is trimmed by 0 bases and J by 1 base. The sequenced sample was peripheral blood. The sequence was collected from a woman in her seventies with acute or convalescent COVID-19. The V and J segments used are TRBV27 and TRBJ2-6; the best D guess is TRBD1, with 6 bases matching. Read as DNA, the sequence is TGTGCCAGCAGTTTATCGTCAGGGGCTTCTGGGGCCAACGTCCTGACTTTC. This yields the protein CASSLSSGASGANVLTF.